The clone carrying this T cell receptor beta chain was counted only a few times. The antigen is unknown. This specimen belongs to a study of blood T cells in healthy people across ages. General study results and limits: Donor CMV infection status was unknown, possibly confounding age-related changes in expanded clonotypes.

A second PCR, run for roughly 7 to 12 cycles, used a sample-barcoded 5' primer plus a J-beta primer mix. Paired-end reads containing CDR3 totaled no fewer than 3 million for each sample. Each CDR3 protein is one row after TCRdb ran MiXCR on the 5' RACE reads. Of more than 800,000 distinct CDR3 sequences listed, more than 25% were seen once; the top ten hold approximately 15%. CDR3 size: 16 residues. The germline V gene encodes CDR1 LGHDT and CDR2 YNNKEL (reference sequence). Trimming cost V 1 base and J 1 base; bases outside gene matches: 3. This TCR was sampled from a woman older than 75 in good health. The chain joins TRBV3-1 to TRBJ2-3; 9 bases align to TRBD2. Sequencing was performed on blood. CDR3 sequence reads: CASSQGSSGGTDTQYF. The CDR3 DNA reads TGTGCCAGCAGCCAAGGCTCTAGCGGGGGCACAGATACGCAGTATTTT.